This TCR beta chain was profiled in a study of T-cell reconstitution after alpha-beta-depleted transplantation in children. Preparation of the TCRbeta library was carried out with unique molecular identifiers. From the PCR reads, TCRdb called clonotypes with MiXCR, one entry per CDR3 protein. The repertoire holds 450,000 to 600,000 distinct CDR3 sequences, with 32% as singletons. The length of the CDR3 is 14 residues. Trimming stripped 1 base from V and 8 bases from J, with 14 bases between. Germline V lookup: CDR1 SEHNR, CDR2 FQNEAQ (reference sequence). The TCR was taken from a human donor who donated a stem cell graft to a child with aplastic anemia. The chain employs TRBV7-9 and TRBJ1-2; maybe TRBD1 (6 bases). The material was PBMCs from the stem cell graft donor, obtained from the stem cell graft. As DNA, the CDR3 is TGTGCCAGCAGCTTAGGAGAGGGGGTAGACGGCTACACCTTC. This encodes CASSLGEGVDGYTF.